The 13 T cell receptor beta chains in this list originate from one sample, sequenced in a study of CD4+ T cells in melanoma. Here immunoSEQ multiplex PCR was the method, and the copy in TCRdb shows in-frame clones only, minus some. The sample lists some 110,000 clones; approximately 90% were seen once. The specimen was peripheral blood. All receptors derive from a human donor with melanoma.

CDR3 protein: CASSGGAGALRDTQYF. The CDR3, as DNA: TGTGCCAGCAGCGGGGGGGCGGGGGCCCTAAGAGATACGCAGTATTTT. The V gene is TRBV7-9, the J gene TRBJ2-3; possible D gene TRBD2, 7 bases. This CDR3 comprises 16 residues. V dropped 5 bases and J dropped 5 bases, with 20 bases sitting between them. CDR1 is SEHNR and CDR2 is FQNEAQ in the germline V gene (reference sequence).

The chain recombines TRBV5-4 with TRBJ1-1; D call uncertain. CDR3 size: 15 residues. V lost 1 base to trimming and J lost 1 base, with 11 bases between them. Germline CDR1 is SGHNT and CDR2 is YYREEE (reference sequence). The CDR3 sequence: CASSLYSYENTEAFF. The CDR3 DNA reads TGTGCCAGCAGCTTGTATTCATATGAGAACACTGAAGCTTTCTTT.

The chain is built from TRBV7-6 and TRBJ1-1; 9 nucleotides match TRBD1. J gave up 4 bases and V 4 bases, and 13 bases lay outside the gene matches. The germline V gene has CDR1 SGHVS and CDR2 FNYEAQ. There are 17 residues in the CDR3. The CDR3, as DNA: TGTGCCAGCAGCTACCGATTCGGACAGGGGAGAGGCACTGAAGCTTTCTTT. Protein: CASSYRFGQGRGTEAFF.

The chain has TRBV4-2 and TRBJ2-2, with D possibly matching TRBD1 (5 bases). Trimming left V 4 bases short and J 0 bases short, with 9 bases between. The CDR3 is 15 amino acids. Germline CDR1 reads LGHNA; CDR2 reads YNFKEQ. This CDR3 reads CASSPRAANTGELFF. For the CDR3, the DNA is TGTGCCAGCAGCCCCAGGGCGGCGAACACCGGGGAGCTGTTTTTT.

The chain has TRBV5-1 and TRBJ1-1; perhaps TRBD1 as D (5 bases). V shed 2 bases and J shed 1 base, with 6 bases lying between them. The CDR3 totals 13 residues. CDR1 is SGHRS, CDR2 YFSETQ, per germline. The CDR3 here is CASSFGGNTEAFF. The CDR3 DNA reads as TGCGCCAGCAGCTTTGGGGGGAACACTGAAGCTTTCTTT. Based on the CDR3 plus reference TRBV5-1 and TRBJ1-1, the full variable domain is KAGVTQTPRYLIKTRGQQVTLSCSPISGHRSVSWYQQTPGQGLQFLFEYFSETQRNKGNFPGRFSGRQFSNSRSEMNVSTLELGDSALYLCASSFGGNTEAFFGQGTRLTVV.

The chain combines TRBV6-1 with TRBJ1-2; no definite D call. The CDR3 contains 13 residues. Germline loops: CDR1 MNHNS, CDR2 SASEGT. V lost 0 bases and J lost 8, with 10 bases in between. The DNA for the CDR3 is TGTGCCAGCAGTGAAGCGGAGGGTTTGGGCTACACCTTC. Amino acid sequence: CASSEAEGLGYTF.

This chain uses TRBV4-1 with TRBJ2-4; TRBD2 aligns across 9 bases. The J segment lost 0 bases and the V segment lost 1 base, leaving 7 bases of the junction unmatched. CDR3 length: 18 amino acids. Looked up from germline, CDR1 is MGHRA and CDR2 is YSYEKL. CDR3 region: CASSQVSPAGGAKNIQYF. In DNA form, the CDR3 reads TGCGCCAGCAGCCAAGTATCCCCAGCGGGGGGAGCCAAAAACATTCAGTACTTC.

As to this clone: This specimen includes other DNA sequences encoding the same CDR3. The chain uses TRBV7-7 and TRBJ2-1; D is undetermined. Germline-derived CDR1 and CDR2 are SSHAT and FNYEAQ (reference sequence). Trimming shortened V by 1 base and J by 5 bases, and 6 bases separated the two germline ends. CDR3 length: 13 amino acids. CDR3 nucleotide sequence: TGTGCCAGCAGCTTAGACCGGAACAATGAGCAGTTCTTC. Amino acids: CASSLDRNNEQFF.

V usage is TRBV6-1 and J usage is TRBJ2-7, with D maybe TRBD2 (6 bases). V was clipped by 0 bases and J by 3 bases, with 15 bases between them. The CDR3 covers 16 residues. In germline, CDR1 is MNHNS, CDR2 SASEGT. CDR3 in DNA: TGTGCCAGCAGTGAAGCAGGCACTAGAGCGGGCTACGAGCAGTACTTC. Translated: CASSEAGTRAGYEQYF.

The CDR3 region is CASSPGTGVGSTDTQYF. CDR3 DNA: TGTGCCAGCAGCCCCGGGACAGGGGTTGGGAGCACAGATACGCAGTATTTT. V usage is TRBV9 and J usage is TRBJ2-3, with TRBD1 identical over 10 bases. Germline loops: CDR1 SGDLS, CDR2 YYNGEE. The trim removed 4 bases at V and 0 bases at J, leaving 8 bases unmatched. There are 17 residues in the CDR3.

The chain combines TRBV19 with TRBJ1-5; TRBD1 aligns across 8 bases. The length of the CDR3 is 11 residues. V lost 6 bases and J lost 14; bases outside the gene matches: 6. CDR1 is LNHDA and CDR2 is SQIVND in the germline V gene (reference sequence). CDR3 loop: CASSQDREKHF. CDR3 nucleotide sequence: TGTGCCAGTAGCCAGGACAGGGAGAAGCATTTT.

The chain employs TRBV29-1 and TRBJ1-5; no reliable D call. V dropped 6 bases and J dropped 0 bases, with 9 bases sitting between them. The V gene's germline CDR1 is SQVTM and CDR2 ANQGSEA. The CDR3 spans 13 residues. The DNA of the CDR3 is TGCAGCGTCCAATTGAGTAGCAATCAGCCCCAGCATTTT. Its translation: CSVQLSSNQPQHF.

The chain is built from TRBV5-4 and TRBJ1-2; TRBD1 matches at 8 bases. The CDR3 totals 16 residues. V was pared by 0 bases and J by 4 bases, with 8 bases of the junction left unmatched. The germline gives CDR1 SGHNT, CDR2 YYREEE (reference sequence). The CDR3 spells CASSLASGQGSYGYTF. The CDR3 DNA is TGTGCCAGCAGCTTGGCGTCTGGACAGGGTTCCTATGGCTACACCTTC.